The 29 T cell receptor beta chains reported below all come from one sample, sequenced in a study of radiotherapy plus CTLA-4 blockade in lung cancer. Sequenced by immunoSEQ multiplex PCR; TCRdb stores in-frame clones only, minus some. The sample comprises approximately 89,000 clones, more than 60% of which are singletons, and 4% rests with the top ten. The source was peripheral blood, collected from a patient treated with radiotherapy plus ipilimumab. The receptors originated from a human donor with non-small cell lung cancer who had a partial response to radiotherapy plus ipilimumab. Some clones in this sample may be carry-over from other donors' samples.

The rearrangement links TRBV19 to TRBJ2-1; TRBD2 matches 9 bases. Unmatched junction bases numbered 8, after V lost 5 bases and J lost 9 bases. The CDR3 spans 14 residues. Germline loops: CDR1 LNHDA, CDR2 SQIVND (reference sequence). In DNA form, the CDR3 reads TGTGCCAGTAGTGGACTAGCGTCCCGCCTTGAGCAGTTCTTC. Protein sequence: CASSGLASRLEQFF.

Notes on this clone: The sample carries other DNA sequences with the same CDR3. The V gene is TRBV6-1, the J gene TRBJ2-1; tentatively, D is TRBD2 (7 bases). Germline V gene data show CDR1 as MNHNS and CDR2 as SASEGT. The CDR3 is made up of 15 amino acids. V was trimmed by 0 bases and J by 4 bases, leaving 10 bases between them. CDR3 DNA sequence: TGTGCCAGCAGTGAAGCGGGGGGGCCTTACAATGAGCAGTTCTTC. Translation: CASSEAGGPYNEQFF.

The chain carries TRBV7-9 and TRBJ2-6; D ambiguous. Germline V lookup: CDR1 SEHNR, CDR2 FQNEAQ (reference sequence). The CDR3 is made up of 18 amino acids. The ends were cut back, 5 bases at V and 1 base at J, with 18 bases in the middle. In nucleotides, the CDR3 is TGTGCCAGCAGCCATGCCTGGGCACAGATTTCTGGGGCCAACGTCCTGACTTTC. Translating gives CASSHAWAQISGANVLTF.

This clone has a handful of counts. This sequence joins TRBV28 and TRBJ2-7, with 7 bases matching TRBD1. Germline V gene data show CDR1 as MDHEN and CDR2 as SYDVKM. V dropped 7 bases and J dropped 6; count of bases not matched to a gene: 9. The CDR3 is 13 residues long. The CDR3 sequence is CASKGTVSGEQYF. As DNA, the CDR3 is TGTGCCAGCAAAGGGACAGTGTCGGGCGAGCAGTACTTC.

There are a few counts of this clone. The V and J genes are TRBV19 and TRBJ1-2; D is unclear. Trimming stripped 10 bases from V and 5 bases from J, with 8 bases between. The CDR3 has 10 amino acids. CDR1 is LNHDA and CDR2 is SQIVND in the germline V gene (reference sequence). CDR3 coding DNA: TGTGCCACCTTAACTTATGGCTACACCTTC. Translation gives CATLTYGYTF.

This sequence joins TRBV6-6 and TRBJ1-2; 10 bases align to TRBD1. V shed 2 bases, J shed 4 bases, and the junction held 4 bases outside the gene matches. The germline V gene encodes CDR1 MNHNY and CDR2 SVGAGI (reference sequence). This CDR3 comprises 15 residues. CDR3 DNA: TGTGCCAGCAGTTACCCGACAGGGGGCGGCTATGGCTACACCTTC. Translation gives CASSYPTGGGYGYTF.

The chain employs TRBV9 and TRBJ1-2, with a weak D call TRBD1 (5 bases). This CDR3 is 14 amino acids long. With 3 bases removed from V and 8 bases from J, the gap between germline ends came to 17 bases. In germline, CDR1 is SGDLS, CDR2 YYNGEE. CDR3 DNA sequence: TGTGCCAGCAGCGCAGACCAGGGATCTGGCGGCTACACCTTC. It yields the protein CASSADQGSGGYTF.

As regards this clone: This likely came from a read error, as a far larger clone is one base away. The same CDR3 also results from other DNA sequences found in this sample. V and J are TRBV6-5 and TRBJ1-4; D perhaps matches TRBD1 (5 bases). The CDR3 loop spans 15 amino acids. Germline V lookup: CDR1 MNHEY, CDR2 SVGAGI. The V end lost 0 bases, the J end lost 5 bases, and 10 bases lay between the germline ends. CDR3 loop: CASSYSGGRNEKLFF. The CDR3 region has the DNA TGTGCCAGCAGTTACTCGGGGGGGAGGAATGAAAAACTGTTTTTT.

This chain joins TRBV12-2 and TRBJ2-7; TRBD2, the table's D call, was not compared with the DNA. TRBV12-2 is a documented pseudogene. The CDR3 totals 11 residues. The CDR3 sequence is CASRFGGEQYF. For the CDR3, the DNA is TGTGCAAGTCGCTTCGGGGGCGAGCAGTACTTC.

J is TRBJ1-1 and V is TRBV4-3; D is ambiguous. Per germline, CDR1 LGHNA and CDR2 YSLEER. The V end was cut by 0 bases, the J end by 4 bases, with 12 bases between. The CDR3 loop spans 15 amino acids. This chain's CDR3 is CASSQDILGSTEAFF. The CDR3 coding sequence is TGCGCCAGCAGCCAAGATATCTTGGGGAGCACTGAAGCTTTCTTT.

The rearrangement uses TRBV19 and TRBJ2-5; 12 bases align to TRBD2. The V gene end was trimmed by 5 bases and the J gene end by 4 bases; junction bases not matched to a gene: 2. The CDR3 is made up of 14 amino acids. In germline, CDR1 is LNHDA, CDR2 SQIVND (reference sequence). The CDR3 nucleotides read TGTGCCAGTAGTCCGGGACTAGCGGGAGAGACCCAGTACTTC. It encodes CASSPGLAGETQYF.

There are a few counts of this clone. This chain joins TRBV9 and TRBJ1-3; no reliable D call. V lost 3 bases, J lost 1 base, and 11 bases lay in between. Per the germline V gene, CDR1 is SGDLS and CDR2 is YYNGEE. The CDR3 loop spans 15 amino acids. CDR3 region: CASSALHASGNTIYF. The CDR3 bases are TGTGCCAGCAGCGCCCTCCACGCGTCTGGAAACACCATATATTTT.

The genes are TRBV11-3 and TRBJ2-4; no clear D. Trimming stripped 0 bases from V and 7 bases from J, with 7 bases between. CDR1 and CDR2 (germline): SGHNT, YENEEA. This CDR3 is 13 amino acids long. CDR3 in amino acids: CASSLDRGNIQYF. For the CDR3, the DNA is TGTGCCAGCAGCTTAGATCGAGGTAACATTCAGTACTTC.

As DNA, the CDR3 is TGTGCCAGCTCGTCCGGACTAGCGGGGTATAATGAGCAGTTCTTC. It is translated as CASSSGLAGYNEQFF. The chain recombines TRBV18 with TRBJ2-1; 12 bases map to TRBD2. The CDR3 has 15 amino acids. V dropped 6 bases and J dropped 7; count of bases not matched to a gene: 7. CDR1 and CDR2 from the germline V gene are KGHSH and LQKENI. Using reference TRBV18 and TRBJ2-1 for the parts outside the CDR3, the full variable domain is NAGVMQNPRHLVRRRGQEARLRCSPMKGHSHVYWYRQLPEEGLKFMVYLQKENIIDESGMPKERFSAEFPKEGPSILRIQQVVRGDSAAYFCASSSGLAGYNEQFFGPGTRLTVL.

This rearrangement joins TRBV7-9 to TRBJ2-3; 7 positions match TRBD2. Germline V gene data show CDR1 as SEHNR and CDR2 as FQNEAQ (reference sequence). This CDR3 has 17 amino acids. Unmatched junction bases numbered 10, after V lost 2 bases and J lost 2 bases. CDR3 region: CASSLLGTGGNTDTQYF. CDR3 DNA sequence: TGTGCCAGCAGCTTACTTGGGACGGGAGGTAACACAGATACGCAGTATTTT.

The chain recombines TRBV4-2 with TRBJ2-3, with a tentative D call TRBD2 (5 bases). Trimming pared 4 bases from V and 2 bases from J, leaving 13 bases between. The CDR3 is 15 amino acids. The germline CDR1 and CDR2 sequences are LGHNA and YNFKEQ. The chain's CDR3 is CASSRTRQPTDTQYF. The CDR3 DNA follows: TGTGCCAGCAGCCGGACTCGTCAGCCCACAGATACGCAGTATTTT.

This clone is a singleton in its sample. This chain joins TRBV19 and TRBJ2-5; 9 bases agree with TRBD1. The CDR3 spans 15 residues. Unmatched junction bases numbered 10, after V lost 7 bases and J lost 4 bases. CDR1 and CDR2 from the germline V gene are LNHDA and SQIVND (reference sequence). As DNA, the CDR3 is TGTGCCAGTACCCCCAGGACAGGGGACGGAGAGACCCAGTACTTC. Amino acid sequence: CASTPRTGDGETQYF.

This chain connects TRBV28 to TRBJ2-7; 11 bases are a match to TRBD2. V lost 6 bases to trimming and J lost 3 bases; unmatched junction nucleotides: 7. Germline CDR1 reads MDHEN; CDR2 reads SYDVKM. This CDR3 comprises 15 residues. DNA for the CDR3: TGTGCCAGCAGGACTACGGGACTAGCGGACTACGAGCAGTACTTC. Translating it yields CASRTTGLADYEQYF.

The chain links TRBV7-2 to TRBJ2-2; 9 bases are a match to TRBD2. Looked up from germline, CDR1 is SGHTA and CDR2 is FQGNSA. CDR3 length: 17 residues. With 5 bases clipped from V and 8 bases from J, the junction kept 15 bases outside the gene matches. CDR3 protein: CASSPTGRGGGAGELFF. CDR3 coding DNA: TGTGCCAGCAGCCCGACGGGGCGGGGGGGCGGGGCTGGGGAGCTGTTTTTT.

The chain recombines TRBV7-6 with TRBJ2-7; 7 nucleotides agree with TRBD1. The CDR3 is made up of 13 amino acids. Germline trimming cut 5 bases from V and 4 bases from J; bases unmatched to any gene: 5. CDR1 is SGHVS, CDR2 FNYEAQ, per germline. For the CDR3, the DNA is TGTGCCAGCAGCCAGGACAGGCAATACGAGCAGTACTTC. Translation gives CASSQDRQYEQYF.

V and J are TRBV2 and TRBJ2-5; 9 nucleotides match TRBD2. Germline V CDR1 and CDR2: SNHLY, FYNNEI. J was trimmed by 4 bases and V by 3 bases; bases with no gene match: 12. CDR3 length: 17 amino acids. In nucleotides, the CDR3 is TGTGCCAGCAGTGAGTTTTTGGTAGCGGGAGTGGGAGAGACCCAGTACTTC. Its protein product is CASSEFLVAGVGETQYF.

This clone was recorded a few times. The V and J genes are TRBV10-2 and TRBJ1-2; 7 bases align to TRBD1. Germline V gene data show CDR1 as WSHSY and CDR2 as SAAADI. The junction had 7 bases not matched to a gene; V was cut back by 5 bases and J by 4 bases. The CDR3 is made up of 14 amino acids. The CDR3 protein is CASSPKRQGYGYTF. The CDR3 region has the DNA TGCGCCAGCAGTCCGAAAAGACAGGGCTATGGCTACACCTTC.

The chain employs TRBV6-1 and TRBJ1-4; 7 bases match TRBD1. The CDR3 runs 16 residues. Germline CDR1 and CDR2: MNHNS and SASEGT. Trimming took 2 bases from V and 8 from J; bases not matched to a gene: 11. The CDR3 region has the DNA TGTGCCAGCAGTGAAAACCGGCTACAGGGGTGGGAAAAACTGTTTTTT. It translates to CASSENRLQGWEKLFF.

This clone was seen just once. V usage is TRBV11-3 and J usage is TRBJ2-2, with D uncertain. CDR1 SGHNT and CDR2 YENEEA come from the germline V gene. The CDR3 spans 14 residues. V lost 5 bases and J 0 bases, leaving 7 bases between the germline ends. As DNA, the CDR3 is TGTGCCAGCAGCCCTAGACCGAACACCGGGGAGCTGTTTTTT. Translation: CASSPRPNTGELFF.

J is TRBJ1-4 and V is TRBV7-6; tentatively, D is TRBD1 (5 bases). This CDR3 comprises 15 residues. Germline V CDR1 and CDR2: SGHVS, FNYEAQ. V shed 5 bases and J shed 5 bases, with 15 bases lying between them. The CDR3 DNA reads TGTGCCAGCAGCCCCTGGGGGACTGCGAATGAAAAACTGTTTTTT. Protein: CASSPWGTANEKLFF.

The genes are TRBV20-1 and TRBJ2-5; D call uncertain. The V gene's germline CDR1 is DFQATT and CDR2 SNEGSKA (reference sequence). The CDR3 extends over 10 amino acids. V lost 6 bases and J 3 bases, leaving 5 bases between the germline ends. CDR3 in DNA: TGCAGTGCATTTAAAGAGACCCAGTACTTC. Translated, it gives CSAFKETQYF.

V usage is TRBV27 and J usage is TRBJ2-4, with TRBD2 identical over 7 bases. This CDR3 spans 11 amino acids. The V segment lost 4 bases and the J segment 12 bases; nucleotides outside the gene matches: 3. Germline values: CDR1 MNHEY, CDR2 SMNVEV (reference sequence). CDR3 DNA sequence: TGTGCCAGCAGTTCTCAGCGGGGTCAGTACTTC. This gives the protein CASSSQRGQYF.

The chain employs TRBV7-8 and TRBJ1-6, with D tentatively TRBD1 (6 bases). This CDR3 has 16 amino acids. The germline V gene has CDR1 SGHVS and CDR2 FQNEAQ. The germline V and J ends were trimmed by 5 bases and 7 bases, with 18 bases remaining between them. The CDR3 is CASSALTGIGNSPLHF. CDR3 sequence (DNA): TGTGCCAGCAGCGCACTAACAGGGATAGGAAATTCACCCCTCCACTTT.

The genes are TRBV2 and TRBJ1-5, with D perhaps TRBD1 (6 bases). The CDR3 length is 17 residues. V was pared by 5 bases and J by 3 bases, with 20 bases between. Looked up from germline, CDR1 is SNHLY and CDR2 is FYNNEI. For the CDR3, the DNA is TGTGCCAGCAGTCACAGGGAATTACTCCGCGACAATCAGCCCCAGCATTTT. Its translation is CASSHRELLRDNQPQHF.